The 30 T cell receptor beta chains presented below share a single source sample, sequenced in a study of blood T cells in healthy people across ages. The use of a sample-barcoded 5' primer and a J-beta primer mix characterized a second PCR of about 7 to 12 cycles. MiXCR, run by TCRdb on the 5' RACE reads, gives a single entry per CDR3 protein. The sample holds approximately 850,000 distinct CDR3 sequences, around 45% seen once. Sequenced sample: blood. Receptors originate from a man in his fifties or sixties in good health.

Notes on this clonotype: An end of the junction differs from the germline gene, which may be a read error. This chain links TRBV5-1 with TRBJ2-1; 8 bases are shared with TRBD1. The length of the CDR3 is 14 residues. From germline, CDR1 is SGHRS and CDR2 YFSETQ. DNA for the CDR3: TGCACCAGCAGTCGGCAGGGGGCGGACAATGAGCAGTTCTTC. This codes for CTSSRQGADNEQFF.

This clonotype was seen a few times. The rearrangement links TRBV4-3 to TRBJ2-7; D gene uncertain. Germline-derived CDR1 and CDR2 are LGHNA and YSLEER. The CDR3 runs 15 residues. Trimming left V 1 base short and J 2 bases short, with 12 bases between. The CDR3 region has the DNA TGCGCCAGCAGCCAAGGATCTCAAGAGGCCTACGAGCAGTACTTC. This gives the protein CASSQGSQEAYEQYF.

The gene calls are TRBV12-3 or TRBV12-4 and TRBJ2-4, with a tentative D call TRBD2 (6 bases). Trimming removed 5 bases at V and 13 bases at J, with 24 bases between. The CDR3 has 15 amino acids. The CDR3 protein is CASSPRRQGLYKQYF. CDR3 in DNA: TGTGCCAGCAGTCCAAGAAGGCAGGGACTCTACAAGCAGTACTTC.

This sequence joins TRBV4-3 and TRBJ2-1, with a possible D match to TRBD1 (5 bases). The V end was cut by 5 bases, the J end by 3 bases, with 11 bases between. The CDR3 covers 14 residues. Germline V CDR1 and CDR2: LGHNA, YSLEER. The CDR3 loop is CASSGAGRYNEQFF. For the CDR3, the DNA is TGCGCCAGCAGCGGGGCAGGGCGCTACAATGAGCAGTTCTTC.

The chain carries TRBV20-1 and TRBJ1-5, with D perhaps matching TRBD1 (6 bases). The CDR3 is 15 amino acids. Germline V gene sequence: CDR1 DFQATT, CDR2 SNEGSKA (reference sequence). Trimming pared 1 base from V and 7 bases from J, leaving 17 bases between. CDR3 sequence reads: CSARGAAGARQPQHF. The CDR3 DNA is TGCAGTGCTAGAGGGGCGGCGGGGGCAAGGCAGCCCCAGCATTTT.

The chain joins TRBV25-1 to TRBJ2-7, with a possible D match to TRBD1 (6 bases). The CDR3 is 14 residues long. Looked up from germline, CDR1 is MGHDK and CDR2 is SYGVNS. V lost 2 bases to trimming and J lost 5 bases, with 13 bases between them. The CDR3 sequence: CASSERQGQNEQYF. Written as DNA, the CDR3 is TGTGCCAGCAGTGAACGGCAGGGGCAGAACGAGCAGTACTTC.

The chain recombines TRBV4-3 with TRBJ1-5; no clear D. There are 13 residues in the CDR3. Trimming took 0 bases from V and 10 from J, leaving 10 bases between them. The V gene's germline CDR1 is LGHNA and CDR2 YSLEER. The CDR3 nucleotides are TGCGCCAGCAGCCAAGATCCCGGGCGACCCCAGCATTTT. Translating gives CASSQDPGRPQHF.

V usage is TRBV20-1 and J usage is TRBJ1-4; 7 bases match TRBD1. The CDR3 totals 17 residues. From germline, CDR1 is DFQATT and CDR2 SNEGSKA (reference sequence). The ends lost 3 bases at V and 5 bases at J; junction bases unmatched: 15. The CDR3 DNA reads TGCAGTGCTAGCCATGGACAGGCCATCCCCGGGAATGAAAAACTGTTTTTT. It translates to CSASHGQAIPGNEKLFF.

This clonotype appeared a few times. The chain links TRBV7-9 to TRBJ1-1, with 8 bases identical to TRBD1. J lost 4 bases, V lost 5 bases, and 9 bases had no gene match. From germline, CDR1 is SEHNR and CDR2 FQNEAQ (reference sequence). The length of the CDR3 is 15 residues. The CDR3 DNA follows: TGTGCCAGCAGCCCGACAGGGGATCTATTCACTGAAGCTTTCTTT. Residues: CASSPTGDLFTEAFF.

This clonotype has just a few counts. The chain combines TRBV3-1 with TRBJ2-5; TRBD2 might be the D (6 bases). Per the germline V gene, CDR1 is LGHDT and CDR2 is YNNKEL (reference sequence). The V end was cut by 3 bases, the J end by 5 bases, with 16 bases between. The CDR3 covers 15 residues. In DNA form, the CDR3 reads TGTGCCAGCAGCCACGGGGGTTTTTCCATCGAGACCCAGTACTTC. It specifies CASSHGGFSIETQYF.

The V gene is TRBV2, the J gene TRBJ2-4; 7 bases line up with TRBD1. Germline V gene sequence: CDR1 SNHLY, CDR2 FYNNEI. CDR3 size: 14 residues. After removal of 6 bases from V and 13 bases from J, the junction contained 15 bases not matched to a gene. CDR3 sequence (DNA): TGTGCCAGCAGGGTGACAGGGCCCATAGAAAAGCAGTACTTC. The encoded protein is CASRVTGPIEKQYF.

The chain combines TRBV20-1 with TRBJ2-3, with 7 positions matching TRBD1. The junction had 7 bases not matched to a gene; V was cut back by 4 bases and J by 6 bases. The CDR3 sequence is 13 residues long. The germline V gene has CDR1 DFQATT and CDR2 SNEGSKA (reference sequence). CDR3 region: CSAKGGIRDTQYF. The DNA of the CDR3 is TGCAGTGCTAAAGGGGGCATTCGGGATACGCAGTATTTT.

This clonotype was seen a few times. The chain carries TRBV29-1 and TRBJ2-1, with TRBD2 matching over 10 bases. The V segment lost 2 bases and the J segment 3 bases; nucleotides outside the gene matches: 10. CDR3 length: 17 residues. CDR1 is SQVTM and CDR2 is ANQGSEA in the germline V gene. CDR3 amino acids: CSVESGTSGISYNEQFF. In DNA form, the CDR3 reads TGCAGCGTTGAATCTGGAACTAGCGGGATTAGCTACAATGAGCAGTTCTTC.

This clonotype showed up just a few times. V and J are TRBV6-2 or TRBV6-3 and TRBJ1-5; D ambiguous. In germline, CDR1 is MNHEY, CDR2 SVGEGT. There are 15 residues in the CDR3. Trimming stripped 4 bases from V and 0 bases from J, with 10 bases between. The CDR3 bases are TGTGCCAGCAGTTTTAAGACGGATAGCAATCAGCCCCAGCATTTT. Its protein is CASSFKTDSNQPQHF.

V usage is TRBV5-1 and J usage is TRBJ2-7; D possibly corresponds to TRBD2 (6 bases). CDR1 SGHRS and CDR2 YFSETQ come from the germline V gene. Trimming left V 7 bases short and J 5 bases short, with 16 bases between. This CDR3 contains 13 residues. The DNA of the CDR3 is TGCGCCAGCGGCCGTCGGGGGTTGGACGAGCAGTACTTC. This gives the protein CASGRRGLDEQYF.

This clonotype was seen a few times. The rearrangement joins TRBV5-1 to TRBJ2-1, with 7 bases fitting TRBD1. This CDR3 spans 16 amino acids. CDR1 and CDR2 from the germline V gene are SGHRS and YFSETQ. V was clipped by 4 bases and J by 3 bases; unmatched bases: 10. CDR3 sequence reads: CASSQTTGAGYNEQFF. The CDR3 DNA is TGCGCCAGCAGCCAAACCACAGGGGCGGGCTACAATGAGCAGTTCTTC.

This clonotype was seen a single time. One junction end does not reproduce the germline sequence, and a read error may be involved. The gene calls are TRBV27 and TRBJ2-3, with a possible D match to TRBD1 (9 bases). Germline V gene data show CDR1 as MNHEY and CDR2 as SMNVEV (reference sequence). The CDR3 is 20 amino acids. CDR3 region: CACSLSEQGARGLGTDTQYF. The CDR3 bases are TGTGCCTGCAGTTTATCGGAACAGGGGGCTCGGGGACTAGGCACAGATACGCAGTATTTT.

Written as DNA, the CDR3 is TGTGCCAGCAGTTACTCGAAGAGGGACAGGGAGTACTTC. Encoded protein: CASSYSKRDREYF. The J gene is TRBJ2-7, the V gene TRBV6-5; TRBD1 matches at 9 bases. Germline loops: CDR1 MNHEY, CDR2 SVGAGI. With V trimmed by 0 bases and J by 11 bases, 5 bases remained unmatched. The CDR3 is made up of 13 amino acids.

V and J are TRBV21-1 and TRBJ1-2. TRBV21-1 is reported as a pseudogene. This CDR3 region has 14 residues. The CDR3 DNA sequence: TGTGCCAGCAGCAAAGGGGAGGGACATAGTGGCTACACCTTC. Translating it yields CASSKGEGHSGYTF.

This clonotype was observed a handful of times. The chain joins TRBV6-6 to TRBJ2-1; D is undetermined. Per the germline V gene, CDR1 is MNHNY and CDR2 is SVGAGI (reference sequence). The CDR3 totals 12 residues. V was cut by 6 bases and J by 8 bases, with 11 bases left in between. The CDR3 DNA sequence: TGTGCCAGCAGAGCTCCCATGGATGAGCAGTTCTTC. This codes for CASRAPMDEQFF.

The chain is built from TRBV7-2 and TRBJ2-4; 7 bases fit TRBD1. The J call may be mistaken, given a closer DNA end match to TRBJ2-7. Germline V gene data show CDR1 as SGHTA and CDR2 as FQGNSA. The CDR3 has 14 amino acids. The CDR3 reads CASSERGQNYEQYF. The DNA for the CDR3 is TGTGCCAGCAGCGAGAGGGGACAGAACTACGAGCAGTACTTC.

This clonotype was seen a handful of times. The chain has TRBV6-2 or TRBV6-3 and TRBJ2-1, with TRBD2 matching over 10 bases. The V gene's germline CDR1 is MNHEY and CDR2 SVGEGT. V shed 6 bases and J 8 bases; nucleotides not matched to a gene: 13. CDR3 length equals 16 residues. The CDR3 protein is CASRGAGGPWSDEQFF. In DNA, the CDR3 is TGTGCCAGCAGGGGAGCGGGGGGGCCTTGGTCGGATGAGCAGTTCTTC.

Concerning this clonotype itself: A much larger clonotype is one base distant, so this may be a read error. V gene TRBV5-1 combines with J gene TRBJ2-1; no definite D call. Trimming stripped 0 bases from V and 3 bases from J, with 10 bases between. The germline V gene encodes CDR1 SGHRS and CDR2 YFSETQ. This CDR3 is 15 amino acids long. In DNA, the CDR3 is TGCGCCAGCAGCTTGGGGGTTTATAACTACAATGAGCAGTTCTTC. It is translated as CASSLGVYNYNEQFF.

V usage is TRBV30 and J usage is TRBJ1-6; TRBD1 might be the D (6 bases). The germline CDR1 and CDR2 sequences are GTSNPN and SVGIG (reference sequence). The CDR3 is made up of 15 amino acids. V gave up 0 bases and J gave up 6 bases, with 12 bases separating them. CDR3 sequence reads: CAWSVRRGGNSPLHF. The DNA for the CDR3 is TGTGCCTGGAGTGTACGCAGGGGTGGTAATTCACCCCTCCACTTT.

The J gene is TRBJ1-5, the V gene TRBV20-1; 8 bases are a match to TRBD1. Germline V gene sequence: CDR1 DFQATT, CDR2 SNEGSKA (reference sequence). There are 15 residues in the CDR3. The junction had 8 bases not matched to a gene; V was cut back by 6 bases and J by 1 base. Written as DNA, the CDR3 is TGCAGTGCCAAGACAGGGGCCGGGAGCAATCAGCCCCAGCATTTT. Translating gives CSAKTGAGSNQPQHF.

The V call is TRBV15, the J call TRBJ1-2; D not certain. Germline V gives CDR1 LNHNV, CDR2 YYDKDF (reference sequence). This CDR3 spans 14 amino acids. Trimming pared 3 bases from V and 0 bases from J, leaving 8 bases between. The chain's CDR3 is CATSSGVPNYGYTF. In DNA form, the CDR3 reads TGTGCCACCAGCAGTGGAGTTCCTAACTATGGCTACACCTTC. Full variable domain (missing parts from reference TRBV15 and TRBJ1-2): DAMVIQNPRYQVTQFGKPVTLSCSQTLNHNVMYWYQQKSSQAPKLLFHYYDKDFNNEADTPDNFQSRRPNTSFCFLDIRSPGLGDTAMYLCATSSGVPNYGYTFGSGTRLTVV.

This clonotype appeared a few times. A much larger clone sits a single nucleotide away, making a read error possible. In nucleotides, the CDR3 is TGTGCCAGCAGCGTGGACAAGACCTTAGACGAGCAGTACTTC. Protein sequence: CASSVDKTLDEQYF. V is TRBV7-9 and J is TRBJ2-5; TRBD1 might be the D (5 bases). The tail of the sequence fits TRBJ2-7 better, so the J call may be wrong. Germline V CDR1 and CDR2: SEHNR, FQNEAQ (reference sequence). The CDR3 covers 14 residues.

The CDR3 loop is CASSPGRGGMAEAFF. For the CDR3, the DNA is TGTGCCAGCAGCCCAGGGAGGGGGGGTATGGCTGAAGCTTTCTTT. This chain connects TRBV11-3 to TRBJ1-1; possible D gene TRBD1, 6 bases. The V end lost 5 bases, the J end lost 6 bases, and 19 bases lay between the germline ends. CDR1 and CDR2 from the germline V gene are SGHNT and YENEEA. This CDR3 is 15 amino acids long.

J is TRBJ1-6 and V is TRBV5-1; the D is unclear. The germline V and J ends were trimmed by 6 bases and 9 bases, with 22 bases remaining between them. Germline CDR1 reads SGHRS; CDR2 reads YFSETQ. The CDR3 loop spans 16 amino acids. The CDR3 spells CASTPSAPGSGSPLHF. The CDR3 DNA sequence: TGCGCCAGCACTCCATCGGCCCCCGGTTCGGGTTCACCCCTCCACTTT.

V gene TRBV4-1 combines with J gene TRBJ1-5, with D possibly matching TRBD1 (6 bases). Germline-derived CDR1 and CDR2 are MGHRA and YSYEKL. V was cut by 2 bases and J by 9 bases, with 23 bases left in between. The CDR3 covers 17 residues. CDR3: CASSQRGGTYPSRPQHF. The CDR3 DNA is TGCGCCAGCAGCCAAAGGGGGGGGACATATCCTAGTCGGCCCCAGCATTTT.